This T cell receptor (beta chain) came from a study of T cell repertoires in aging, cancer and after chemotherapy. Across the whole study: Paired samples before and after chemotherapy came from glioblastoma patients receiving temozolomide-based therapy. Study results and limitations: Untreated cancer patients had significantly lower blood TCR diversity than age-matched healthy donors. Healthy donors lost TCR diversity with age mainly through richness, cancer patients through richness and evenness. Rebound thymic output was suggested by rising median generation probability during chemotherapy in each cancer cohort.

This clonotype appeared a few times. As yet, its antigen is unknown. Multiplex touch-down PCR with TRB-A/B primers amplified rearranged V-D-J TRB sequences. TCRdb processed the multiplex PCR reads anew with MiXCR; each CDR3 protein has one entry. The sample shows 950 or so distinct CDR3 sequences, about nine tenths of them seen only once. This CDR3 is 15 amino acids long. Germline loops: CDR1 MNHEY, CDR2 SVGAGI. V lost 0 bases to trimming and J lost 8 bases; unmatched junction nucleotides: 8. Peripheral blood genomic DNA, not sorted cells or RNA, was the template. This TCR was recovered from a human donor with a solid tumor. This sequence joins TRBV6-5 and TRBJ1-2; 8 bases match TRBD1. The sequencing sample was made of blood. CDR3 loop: CASSYSRTGLVGYTF. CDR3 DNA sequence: TGTGCCAGCAGTTACTCCCGGACAGGGTTGGTCGGCTACACCTTC.